The 17 T cell receptor beta chains reported below all come from one sample, sequenced in a study of T-cell memory formation after mild COVID-19. In TCRdb, the 5' RACE reads were re-called with MiXCR into one record per CDR3 protein. The sample yields about 410,000 distinct CDR3 sequences, roughly 18% seen once. Sequenced input: PBMCs or a T cell subset sorted from them (not recorded which). All receptors derive from a man aged 18 to 35 who had mild COVID-19 (a few samples of this study predate the infection). Cell type and time point are not known.

The chain carries TRBV7-8 and TRBJ2-5, with TRBD2 as a possible D gene (5 bases). The V and J ends lost 1 base and 6 bases respectively, with 12 bases between them. This CDR3 has 14 amino acids. CDR1 is SGHVS and CDR2 is FQNEAQ in the germline V gene. DNA of the CDR3: TGTGCCAGCAGCTTAGGCCGGGATAGGAAGACCCAGTACTTC. Amino acids: CASSLGRDRKTQYF.

The genes are TRBV4-1 and TRBJ2-7; TRBD2 might be the D (5 bases). Germline V gene data show CDR1 as MGHRA and CDR2 as YSYEKL. Trimming shortened V by 1 base and J by 3 bases, and 13 bases separated the two germline ends. The length of the CDR3 is 15 residues. CDR3 coding DNA: TGCGCCAGCAGCCAAGCTCTTGTGGAGGACTACGAGCAGTACTTC. This translates into CASSQALVEDYEQYF.

V is TRBV7-2 and J is TRBJ1-2, with D possibly being TRBD1 (6 bases). Germline V gene data show CDR1 as SGHTA and CDR2 as FQGNSA. There are 14 residues in the CDR3. Between the trimmed V and J ends, which lost 5 bases and 1 base, there was a span of 11 bases. DNA for the CDR3: TGTGCCAGCAGCCGGGGACACCTTAACTATGGCTACACCTTC. Translation: CASSRGHLNYGYTF. The entire variable domain, with the rest obtained from reference TRBV7-2 and TRBJ1-2, is as follows: GAGVSQSPSNKVTEKGKDVELRCDPISGHTALYWYRQSLGQGLEFLIYFQGNSAPDKSGLPSDRFSAERTGGSVSTLTIQRTQQEDSAVYLCASSRGHLNYGYTFGSGTRLTVV.

The V gene is TRBV7-8, the J gene TRBJ2-3; D is possibly TRBD2 (6 bases). This CDR3 contains 17 residues. V was clipped by 5 bases and J by 2 bases, with 20 bases between them. Germline values: CDR1 SGHVS, CDR2 FQNEAQ. CDR3: CASSPKEGGTYTDTQYF. The DNA of the CDR3 is TGTGCCAGCAGCCCGAAGGAGGGCGGAACGTACACAGATACGCAGTATTTT.

This clonotype was recorded a few times. The chain couples TRBV4-3 to TRBJ2-3, with D perhaps TRBD2 (6 bases). CDR1 is LGHNA and CDR2 is YSLEER in the germline V gene. This CDR3 has 16 residues. V was trimmed by 0 bases and J by 1 base, leaving 11 bases between them. The CDR3 spells CASSQDRGGGTDTQYF. CDR3 in DNA: TGCGCCAGCAGCCAAGATAGGGGCGGGGGCACAGATACGCAGTATTTT.

The sample holds a few counts of this clonotype. The J gene is TRBJ2-3, the V gene TRBV20-1, with 7 bases matching TRBD2. CDR3 size: 13 residues. Germline CDR1 is DFQATT and CDR2 is SNEGSKA (reference sequence). The V segment lost 2 bases and the J segment 5 bases; nucleotides outside the gene matches: 4. CDR3 DNA: TGCAGTGCTAGATGGCGGGGGATAGATACGCAGTATTTT. Encoded protein: CSARWRGIDTQYF.

This clonotype was seen at least ten times. The rearrangement links TRBV5-1 to TRBJ2-1; 8 bases agree with TRBD2. Germline V gene data show CDR1 as SGHRS and CDR2 as YFSETQ. CDR3 length equals 19 residues. The junction had 11 bases not matched to a gene; V was cut back by 0 bases and J by 0 bases. The DNA of the CDR3 is TGCGCCAGCAGCTTGGCTGTGGCGGGGGGTCCGAACTCCTACAATGAGCAGTTCTTC. Amino acids: CASSLAVAGGPNSYNEQFF.

This clonotype was detected ten times or more. The chain has TRBV27 and TRBJ1-3; 7 bases are a match to TRBD1. V trimming: 9 bases; J trimming: 2 bases; junction bases outside the gene matches: 7. Per germline, CDR1 MNHEY and CDR2 SMNVEV (reference sequence). This CDR3 spans 14 amino acids. The CDR3 nucleotides are TGTGCCAGTAAAACCGGGACAGCTGGAAACACCATATATTTT. Translated: CASKTGTAGNTIYF.

The V gene is TRBV5-1, the J gene TRBJ2-2, with a weak D call TRBD2 (7 bases). Germline CDR1 reads SGHRS; CDR2 reads YFSETQ. The CDR3 length is 16 residues. Trimming took 4 bases from V and 3 from J, leaving 16 bases between them. This CDR3 reads CASSPLGGQDTGELFF. The CDR3 bases are TGCGCCAGCAGCCCCCTGGGGGGGCAGGACACCGGGGAGCTGTTTTTT.

This clonotype was found a few times. This rearrangement joins TRBV4-2 to TRBJ2-3, with 7 bases matching TRBD2. Trimming cost V 0 bases and J 0 bases; bases outside gene matches: 3. The length of the CDR3 is 16 residues. CDR1 is LGHNA and CDR2 is YNFKEQ in the germline V gene. The CDR3, as DNA: TGTGCCAGCAGCCAAGAAGGCGGGGGTAGCACAGATACGCAGTATTTT. Protein: CASSQEGGGSTDTQYF.

The rearrangement uses TRBV20-1 and TRBJ2-7; either TRBD1 or TRBD2 may fit D (5 bases each). The V end lost 2 bases, the J end lost 6 bases, and 14 bases lay between the germline ends. This CDR3 has 13 amino acids. Per the germline V gene, CDR1 is DFQATT and CDR2 is SNEGSKA (reference sequence). The CDR3 DNA is TGCAGTGCTAGATCAAAGAGGGGTGCCGAGCAGTACGTC. Translation gives CSARSKRGAEQYV.

This clonotype has a count of ten or more. The rearrangement links TRBV20-1 to TRBJ2-3; D remains unclear. Germline CDR1 DFQATT, CDR2 SNEGSKA (reference sequence). Deletions cut 5 bases from V and 6 bases from J, with 12 bases between. This CDR3 comprises 12 residues. In DNA form, the CDR3 reads TGCAGTGCTTTCTGGCCGGGCGATACGCAGTATTTT. It encodes CSAFWPGDTQYF.

This clonotype was detected only a few times. V usage is TRBV15 and J usage is TRBJ1-2; D ambiguous. CDR3 length: 14 amino acids. The V end was cut by 3 bases, the J end by 8 bases, with 16 bases between. Germline V lookup: CDR1 LNHNV, CDR2 YYDKDF (reference sequence). The CDR3 DNA is TGTGCCACCAGCAGTATGAAGGTTTCGGGCGGCTACACCTTC. This encodes CATSSMKVSGGYTF.

This clonotype was found a few times. This chain uses TRBV29-1 with TRBJ2-1; D is undetermined. The V gene's germline CDR1 is SQVTM and CDR2 ANQGSEA. Trimming cost V 4 bases and J 9 bases, with 13 bases left between them. The CDR3 runs 12 residues. The CDR3 region is CSVVGLEVEQFF. The CDR3, as DNA: TGCAGCGTTGTCGGCCTAGAGGTTGAGCAGTTCTTC.

This clonotype has at least ten counts. J is TRBJ2-7 and V is TRBV3-1, with D perhaps TRBD1 (6 bases). CDR1 and CDR2 (germline): LGHDT, YNNKEL (reference sequence). The CDR3 runs to 16 residues. V lost 2 bases and J lost 1, with 15 bases in between. CDR3 DNA sequence: TGTGCCAGCAGCCAATACAATCTCAGGGGATCCTACGAGCAGTACTTC. It specifies CASSQYNLRGSYEQYF.

The chain couples TRBV6-2 or TRBV6-3 to TRBJ2-5; D ambiguous. Between the trimmed V and J ends, which lost 6 bases and 2 bases, there was a span of 13 bases. This CDR3 contains 14 residues. Germline CDR1 and CDR2: MNHEY and SVGEGT. CDR3: CASSKDTIQETQYF. As DNA, the CDR3 is TGTGCCAGCAGCAAAGACACGATTCAAGAGACCCAGTACTTC.

This clonotype turned up a few times. This chain connects TRBV5-1 to TRBJ2-5; D not resolved. The CDR3 has 11 amino acids. V lost 0 bases, J lost 7 bases, and 4 bases lay in between. Germline-derived CDR1 and CDR2 are SGHRS and YFSETQ. The CDR3 region is CASSLAWTQYF. The CDR3 nucleotides are TGCGCCAGCAGCTTGGCTTGGACCCAGTACTTC.